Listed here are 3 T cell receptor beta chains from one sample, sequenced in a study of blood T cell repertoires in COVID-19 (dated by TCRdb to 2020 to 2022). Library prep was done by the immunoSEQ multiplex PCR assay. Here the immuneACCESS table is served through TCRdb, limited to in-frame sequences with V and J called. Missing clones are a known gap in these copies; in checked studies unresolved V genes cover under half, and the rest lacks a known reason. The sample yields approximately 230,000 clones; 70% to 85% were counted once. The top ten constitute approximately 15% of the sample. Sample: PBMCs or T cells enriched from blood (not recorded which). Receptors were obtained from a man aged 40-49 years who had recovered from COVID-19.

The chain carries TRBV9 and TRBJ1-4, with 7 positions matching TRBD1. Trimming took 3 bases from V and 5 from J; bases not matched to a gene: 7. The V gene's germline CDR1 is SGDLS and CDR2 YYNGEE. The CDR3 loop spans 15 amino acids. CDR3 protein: CASSATGTVNEKLFF. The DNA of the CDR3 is TGTGCCAGCAGCGCAACCGGGACAGTCAATGAAAAACTGTTTTTT. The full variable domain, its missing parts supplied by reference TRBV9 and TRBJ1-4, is DSGVTQTPKHLITATGQRVTLRCSPRSGDLSVYWYQQSLDQGLQFLIQYYNGEERAKGNILERFSAQQFPDLHSELNLSSLELGDSALYFCASSATGTVNEKLFFGSGTQLSVL.

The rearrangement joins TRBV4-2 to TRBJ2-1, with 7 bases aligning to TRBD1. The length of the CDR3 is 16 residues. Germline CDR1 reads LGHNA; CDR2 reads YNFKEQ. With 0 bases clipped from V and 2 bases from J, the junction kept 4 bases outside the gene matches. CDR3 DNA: TGTGCCAGCAGCCAAGAAGGGACAGATGCCTACAATGAGCAGTTCTTC. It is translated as CASSQEGTDAYNEQFF.

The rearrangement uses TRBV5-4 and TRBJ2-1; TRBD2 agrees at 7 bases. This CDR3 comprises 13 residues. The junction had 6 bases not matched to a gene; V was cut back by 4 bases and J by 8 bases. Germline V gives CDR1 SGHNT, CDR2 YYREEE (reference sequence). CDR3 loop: CASSGASGYEQFF. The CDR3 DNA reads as TGTGCCAGCAGCGGGGCTAGCGGATATGAGCAGTTCTTC. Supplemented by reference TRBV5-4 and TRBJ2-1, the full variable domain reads ETGVTQSPTHLIKTRGQQVTLRCSSQSGHNTVSWYQQALGQGPQFIFQYYREEENGRGNFPPRFSGLQFPNYSSELNVNALELDDSALYLCASSGASGYEQFFGPGTRLTVL.